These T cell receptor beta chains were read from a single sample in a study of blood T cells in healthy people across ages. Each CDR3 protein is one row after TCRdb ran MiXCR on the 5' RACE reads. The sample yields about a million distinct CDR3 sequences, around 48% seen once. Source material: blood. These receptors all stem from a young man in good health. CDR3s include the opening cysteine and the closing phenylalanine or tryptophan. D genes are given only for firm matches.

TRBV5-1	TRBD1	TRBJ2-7	CASSLGLGQETYEQYF
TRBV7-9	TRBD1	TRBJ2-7	CASSPGQGNTYEQYF
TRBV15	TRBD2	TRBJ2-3	CATSSYGGGSTDTQYF
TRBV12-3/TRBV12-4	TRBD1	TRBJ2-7	CASSFGDRSSYEQYF
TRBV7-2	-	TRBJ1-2	CASSSSGPRDGYTF
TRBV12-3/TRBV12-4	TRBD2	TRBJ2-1	CASSFGGADEQFF
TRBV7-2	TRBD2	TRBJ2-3	CASSLARGGLGDTQYF
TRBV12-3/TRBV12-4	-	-	CASSPTTTYEQYF
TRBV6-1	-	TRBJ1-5	CASLSGDQPQHF
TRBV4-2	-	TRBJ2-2	CASSQDRSNTGELFF
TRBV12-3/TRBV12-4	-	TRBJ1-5	CASSPGFYQPQHF
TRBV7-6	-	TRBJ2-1	CASSLPSGTSYNEQFF
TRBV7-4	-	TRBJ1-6	CASSPDNSPLHF
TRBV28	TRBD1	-	CASRGTGLGNIQYF
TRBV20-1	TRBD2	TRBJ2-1	CSARGLAGGPGYNEQFF
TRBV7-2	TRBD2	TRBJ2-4	CASSLYGGGEAKNIQYF
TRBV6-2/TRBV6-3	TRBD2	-	CASSYLLAELQETQYF
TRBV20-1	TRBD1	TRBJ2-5	CSAGARTGLIETQYF
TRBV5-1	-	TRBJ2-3	CASSLASASSTDTQYF
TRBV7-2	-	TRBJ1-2	CASSPGREYYGYTF
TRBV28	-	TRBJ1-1	CASSLPTGNTEAFF
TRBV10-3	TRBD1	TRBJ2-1	CAISGQGTPYNEQFF
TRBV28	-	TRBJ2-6	CASRQAGANVLTF
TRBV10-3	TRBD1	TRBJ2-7	CAISESTGLYEQYF
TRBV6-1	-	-	CASSESPGLGEQYF
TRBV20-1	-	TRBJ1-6	CSARATALGSSPLHF
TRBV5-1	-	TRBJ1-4	CASSLRNEKLFF
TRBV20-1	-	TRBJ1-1	CSASPGAAMNTEAFF
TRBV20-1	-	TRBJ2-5	CSAVPPETQYF
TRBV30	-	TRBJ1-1	CALISRDRPEAFF
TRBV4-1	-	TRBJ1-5	CASSQDAASNQPQHF
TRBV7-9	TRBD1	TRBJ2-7	CASSLGTGGAREQYF
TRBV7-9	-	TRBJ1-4	CASSPPQATTNEKLFF
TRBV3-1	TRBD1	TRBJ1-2	CASSWGTGSGYTF
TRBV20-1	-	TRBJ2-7	CSANAQGAQYF
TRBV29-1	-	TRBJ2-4	CSVAAPGMIQYF
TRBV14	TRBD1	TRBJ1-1	CASSPRDSTNTEAFF
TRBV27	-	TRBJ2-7	CASRPDLTYEQYF
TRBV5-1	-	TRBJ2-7	CASSARDGPYEQYF